The clone carrying this T cell receptor (beta chain) has a single count. Its antigen is unidentified. These data are taken from a study of cytomegalovirus exposure and HLA in healthy donors. Broader study findings: In a later analysis, common viral pathogens appeared linked to several of the most significant clusters. Per a later analysis, under 20,000 TCR beta sequences showed association with HLA alleles at 0.05 false discovery rate.

The V gene lost 0 bases and the J gene lost 4 bases, with 10 bases spanning the gap. The germline V gene encodes CDR1 MNHNY and CDR2 SVGAGI (reference sequence). The CDR3 is made up of 15 amino acids. This PCR relied on a set of 60 Vbeta primers and 13 Jbeta primers. Method: immunoSEQ multiplex PCR; TCRdb's copy keeps in-frame clones and lacks some. The sample lists approximately 190,000 clones; around four fifths were seen once. The chain links TRBV6-6 to TRBJ1-5; no clear D. The sample taken for sequencing was PBMCs. The receptor was isolated from a woman in her fifties or sixties in good health and CMV-seropositive. The CDR3 nucleotides are TGTGCCAGCAGTTACTCGAGTGGAGGAAATCAGCCCCAGCATTTT. Translating it yields CASSYSSGGNQPQHF.